A single sample gave rise to the 16 T cell receptor beta chains below, sequenced in a study of CD8+CD57+ T cells in acquired aplastic anemia. Genomic DNA, the template, was used for profiling of the TCR beta VDJ and CDR3. TCRdb fed the reads into MiXCR, producing one record per CDR3 protein. The sample contains hundreds of thousands of distinct CDR3 sequences, less than 35% of which appear only once. It was patients with CD8+CD57+ cell expansion by flow cytometry who were chosen for sequencing. What was sequenced was sorted CD4+, CD8+, or CD8+CD57+ T cells (not recorded which) from PBMCs. The receptors shown here come from a human donor with aplastic anemia.

This clonotype was recorded at least ten times. The chain links TRBV19 to TRBJ2-7, with 10 bases identical to TRBD2. Looked up from germline, CDR1 is LNHDA and CDR2 is SQIVND (reference sequence). The CDR3 loop spans 15 amino acids. V was clipped by 4 bases and J by 7 bases; unmatched bases: 10. In DNA, the CDR3 is TGTGCCAGTAGTACCGGAAGCGGGAGGGCCTTTGAGCAGTACTTC. This sequence encodes CASSTGSGRAFEQYF.

This sequence joins TRBV30 and TRBJ2-7; TRBD1 matches at 10 bases. There are 17 residues in the CDR3. CDR1 is GTSNPN, CDR2 SVGIG, per germline (reference sequence). Trimming took 1 base from V and 9 from J; bases not matched to a gene: 18. The CDR3 sequence is CAWSAIATPNWDRGQYF. The CDR3 nucleotides read TGTGCCTGGAGTGCCATCGCAACCCCGAACTGGGACAGGGGGCAGTACTTC.

The chain is built from TRBV5-4 and TRBJ1-4; possibly TRBD1 for D (6 bases). Germline V gene data show CDR1 as SGHNT and CDR2 as YYREEE (reference sequence). V lost 0 bases and J 4 bases, leaving 10 bases between the germline ends. The CDR3 covers 15 residues. CDR3 sequence (DNA): TGTGCCAGCAGCTTGGGCGGACAGCTTAATGAAAAACTGTTTTTT. Protein product: CASSLGGQLNEKLFF.

This clonotype came up many times. This rearrangement joins TRBV4-3 to TRBJ2-3; D is unclear. Trimming removed 0 bases from V and 7 bases from J, with 5 bases in between. Germline values: CDR1 LGHNA, CDR2 YSLEER. The CDR3 covers 12 residues. The CDR3 here is CASSQEGNTQYF. The CDR3 DNA is TGCGCCAGCAGCCAAGAGGGAAATACGCAGTATTTT.

This clonotype was seen ten or more times. The CDR3 coding sequence is TGTGCCAGCAGCTTTACCTATAATTCACCCCTCCACTTT. Encoded protein: CASSFTYNSPLHF. The rearrangement uses TRBV7-2 and TRBJ1-6; D gene unclear. CDR1 and CDR2 from the germline V gene are SGHTA and FQGNSA. Deletions cut 3 bases from V and 2 bases from J, with 2 bases between. The CDR3 is 13 residues long.

There are many counts of this clonotype. The J gene is TRBJ2-7, the V gene TRBV7-2; D might be TRBD2 (7 bases). Trimming left V 4 bases short and J 7 bases short, with 17 bases between. The CDR3 is 14 residues long. Germline values: CDR1 SGHTA, CDR2 FQGNSA. For the CDR3, the DNA is TGTGCCAGCAGCTCAGTGGGGGGGCCAAGGGAGCAGTACTTC. It yields the protein CASSSVGGPREQYF.

Worth noting for this clonotype: Just one base apart from a much larger clone, this may be a read error. This is likely a read error, given that the CDR3 carries no conserved phenylalanine or tryptophan at its end. The rearrangement joins TRBV9 to TRBJ2-7, with 7 nucleotides matching TRBD2. CDR3 length: 15 residues. CDR1 is SGDLS, CDR2 YYNGEE, per germline. The ends lost 1 base at V and 0 bases at J; junction bases unmatched: 4. The CDR3 here is CASSVLAGSSYEQYS. The DNA of the CDR3 is TGTGCCAGCAGCGTATTAGCGGGCAGCTCCTACGAGCAGTACTCC.

V and J are TRBV20-1 and TRBJ2-7; 7 nucleotides agree with TRBD2. Germline V gene sequence: CDR1 DFQATT, CDR2 SNEGSKA (reference sequence). CDR3 size: 14 residues. Unmatched junction bases numbered 9, after V lost 3 bases and J lost 4 bases. The CDR3 spells CSARSERGWYEQYF. CDR3 coding DNA: TGCAGTGCTAGGAGCGAGCGGGGTTGGTACGAGCAGTACTTC.

Note on this clonotype: A clone one base away is much larger, so this may be a read error. The V gene is TRBV20-1, the J gene TRBJ1-5, with 8 bases lining up with TRBD1. Germline V gene lookup returns CDR1 DFQATT and CDR2 SNEGSKA (reference sequence). The CDR3 consists of 15 residues. The CDR3 loop reads CSARGAGGDNQPRHF. The CDR3, as DNA: TGCAGTGCTAGAGGGGCAGGGGGCGACAATCAGCCCCGGCATTTT.

The sample holds many counts of this clonotype. The chain combines TRBV16 with TRBJ1-2; possibly TRBD1 for D (6 bases). There are 14 residues in the CDR3. The V end lost 3 bases, the J end lost 4 bases, and 12 bases lay between the germline ends. Germline assignment: CDR1 KGHSY and CDR2 FQNENV. CDR3 in amino acids: CASSQRGVTYGYTF. CDR3 nucleotide sequence: TGTGCCAGCAGCCAGAGGGGGGTTACCTATGGCTACACCTTC.

This clonotype appeared a single time. The rearrangement uses TRBV3-1 and TRBJ2-2; 9 bases map to TRBD2. Germline assignment: CDR1 LGHDT and CDR2 YNNKEL (reference sequence). The J segment lost 8 bases and the V segment lost 7 bases, leaving 14 bases of the junction unmatched. The CDR3 loop spans 16 amino acids. The CDR3 spells CASKEGGGADAGELFF. CDR3 sequence (DNA): TGTGCCAGCAAGGAGGGCGGGGGGGCCGACGCAGGGGAGCTGTTTTTT.

This chain links TRBV7-2 with TRBJ2-5; 16 nucleotides match TRBD2. The CDR3 length is 15 residues. Germline trimming cut 8 bases from V and 5 bases from J; bases unmatched to any gene: 5. The V gene's germline CDR1 is SGHTA and CDR2 FQGNSA. CDR3 sequence: CASGTSGGARETQYF. The CDR3 nucleotides read TGTGCCAGCGGGACTAGCGGGGGGGCCCGCGAGACCCAGTACTTC.

J is TRBJ2-1 and V is TRBV10-2; TRBD1 matches at 9 bases. The CDR3 contains 16 residues. V was pared by 2 bases and J by 6 bases, with 8 bases of the junction left unmatched. Germline values: CDR1 WSHSY, CDR2 SAAADI. The CDR3 coding sequence is TGCGCCAGCAGTGAGCGGGGACAGGGTCTCGCCAATGAGCAGTTCTTC. Encoded protein: CASSERGQGLANEQFF.

At least ten counts were recorded for this clonotype. The chain joins TRBV19 to TRBJ1-2; 12 nucleotides line up with TRBD1. Trimming cost V 3 bases and J 5 bases; bases outside gene matches: 1. The CDR3 consists of 14 residues. Germline V gene data show CDR1 as LNHDA and CDR2 as SQIVND (reference sequence). CDR3 coding DNA: TGTGCCAGTAGTATGGGACAGGGGGCTTATGGCTACACCTTC. Translation: CASSMGQGAYGYTF.

The chain recombines TRBV19 with TRBJ1-2, with 8 nucleotides matching TRBD1. The germline CDR1 and CDR2 sequences are LNHDA and SQIVND (reference sequence). This CDR3 is 16 amino acids long. V lost 4 bases, J lost 3 bases, and 10 bases stayed unmatched. As DNA, the CDR3 is TGTGCCAGTAGTAAGGGACAGGCGAACATATACTATGGCTACACCTTC. It yields the protein CASSKGQANIYYGYTF.

The chain is built from TRBV10-3 and TRBJ1-2; D might be TRBD1 (5 bases). This CDR3 has 14 amino acids. V was cut by 4 bases and J by 4 bases, with 13 bases left in between. Per germline, CDR1 ENHRY and CDR2 SYGVKD. The CDR3 sequence: CAISVMTGGYGYTF. The CDR3 bases are TGTGCCATCAGTGTTATGACCGGGGGCTATGGCTACACCTTC.